This entry lists 2 T cell receptor beta chains sequenced from one sample in a study of cytomegalovirus exposure and HLA in healthy donors. The PCR was carried out with 60 Vbeta primers and 13 Jbeta primers. Libraries were prepared by immunoSEQ multiplex PCR; TCRdb keeps only in-frame clonotypes and omits some of them. This table holds under 250,000 clones, about 80% found once. Material for sequencing was PBMCs. The receptors come from a male donor in good health and CMV-seronegative.

The rearrangement joins TRBV7-3 to TRBJ2-4; 12 nucleotides agree with TRBD2. Losses at the gene ends were 5 bases for V and 7 bases for J; bases not matched to a gene: 6. The CDR3 has 15 amino acids. In germline, CDR1 is SGHTA, CDR2 FQGTGA. CDR3: CASSLGLAGSNIQYF. CDR3 nucleotide sequence: TGTGCCAGCAGCCTCGGACTAGCGGGATCGAACATTCAGTACTTC.

The V call is TRBV6-4, the J call TRBJ2-1; 8 bases map to TRBD2. The CDR3 is 16 amino acids. The germline CDR1 and CDR2 sequences are MRHNA and SNTAGT. V lost 6 bases, J lost 9 bases, and 16 bases stayed unmatched. The CDR3 region is CASSPGRRGGPGEQFF. For the CDR3, the DNA is TGTGCCAGCAGCCCGGGGCGCCGGGGGGGCCCGGGTGAGCAGTTCTTC.